Below, 25 T cell receptor beta chains from the same sample are listed, as sequenced in a study of T-cell memory formation after mild COVID-19. MiXCR, run by TCRdb on the 5' RACE reads, gives a single entry per CDR3 protein. The table has about 600,000 distinct CDR3 sequences, about a fifth seen once. The sample comprised PBMCs or a T cell subset sorted from them (not recorded which). The receptors were gathered from an adult woman who had mild COVID-19 (a few samples of this study predate the infection). Cell type and time point are not known.

This clonotype occurred a few times. DNA of the CDR3: TGTGCCACCAGTGACCCCGGTTCGGGGGAGACCCAGTACTTC. Amino acid sequence: CATSDPGSGETQYF. This rearrangement joins TRBV24-1 to TRBJ2-5; perhaps TRBD2 as D (5 bases). This CDR3 has 14 residues. Germline CDR1 and CDR2: KGHDR and SFDVKD. Trimming took 4 bases from V and 5 from J, leaving 13 bases between them.

This clonotype showed up just once. The rearrangement joins TRBV2 to TRBJ2-5; D may be TRBD1 (6 bases). V was cut by 4 bases and J by 2 bases, with 11 bases left in between. Germline V gene data show CDR1 as SNHLY and CDR2 as FYNNEI. The CDR3 loop spans 14 amino acids. Written as DNA, the CDR3 is TGTGCCAGCAGTGGACCAGGGGTTCAAGAGACCCAGTACTTC. The encoded protein is CASSGPGVQETQYF.

This clonotype was detected a few times. The chain is built from TRBV4-1 and TRBJ2-1; D is unclear. Looked up from germline, CDR1 is MGHRA and CDR2 is YSYEKL. V was pared by 1 base and J by 2 bases, with 9 bases between. CDR3 length: 15 residues. CDR3 bases: TGCGCCAGCAGCCAAGTATATGAACCCTACAATGAGCAGTTCTTC. Its translation: CASSQVYEPYNEQFF.

V gene TRBV5-1 combines with J gene TRBJ2-3; perhaps TRBD1 as D (6 bases). Germline V gene data show CDR1 as SGHRS and CDR2 as YFSETQ. The V end was cut by 3 bases, the J end by 6 bases, with 11 bases between. This CDR3 has 13 residues. The CDR3 coding sequence is TGCGCCAGCAGCTCCCAGGGGTCGGATACGCAGTATTTT. It yields the protein CASSSQGSDTQYF. The full variable domain, its missing parts supplied by reference TRBV5-1 and TRBJ2-3, is KAGVTQTPRYLIKTRGQQVTLSCSPISGHRSVSWYQQTPGQGLQFLFEYFSETQRNKGNFPGRFSGRQFSNSRSEMNVSTLELGDSALYLCASSSQGSDTQYFGPGTRLTVL.

This clonotype showed up just a few times. The genes are TRBV20-1 and TRBJ1-2; no firm D call. CDR3 length: 12 amino acids. V was clipped by 0 bases and J by 4 bases, with 6 bases between them. The germline V gene encodes CDR1 DFQATT and CDR2 SNEGSKA (reference sequence). The CDR3: CSARDWGYGYTF. The CDR3 DNA reads as TGCAGTGCTAGAGATTGGGGCTATGGCTACACCTTC.

V and J are TRBV4-3 and TRBJ2-4; D gene ambiguous. V shed 0 bases and J shed 6 bases, with 15 bases lying between them. The germline V gene has CDR1 LGHNA and CDR2 YSLEER. The CDR3 totals 16 residues. In DNA form, the CDR3 reads TGCGCCAGCAGCCAAGATCTGACCCTGCGGAGAAACATTCAGTACTTC. It specifies CASSQDLTLRRNIQYF.

This clonotype was counted between two and nine times. This chain's CDR3 is CASSPERGRVGQFF. In DNA, the CDR3 is TGTGCCAGCAGCCCGGAGCGGGGGCGCGTAGGGCAGTTCTTC. The chain recombines TRBV7-8 with TRBJ2-1; 8 nucleotides align to TRBD2. The CDR3 runs 14 residues. From germline, CDR1 is SGHVS and CDR2 FQNEAQ. Germline trimming cut 5 bases from V and 12 bases from J; bases unmatched to any gene: 12.

This clonotype showed up just a few times. V gene TRBV13 combines with J gene TRBJ2-1; perhaps D is TRBD1 or TRBD2 (5 bases each). The CDR3 runs to 15 residues. In germline, CDR1 is PRHDT, CDR2 FYEKMQ (reference sequence). Trimming took 8 bases from V and 2 from J, leaving 16 bases between them. This CDR3 is CASHNRDLPYNEQFF. CDR3 nucleotide sequence: TGTGCCAGCCATAATCGGGACCTACCCTACAATGAGCAGTTCTTC.

The rearrangement links TRBV7-3 to TRBJ2-5; 7 nucleotides line up with TRBD1. With 5 bases clipped from V and 4 bases from J, the junction kept 4 bases outside the gene matches. The germline V gene has CDR1 SGHTA and CDR2 FQGTGA. The CDR3 is 13 amino acids. CDR3 region: CASSADRAETQYF. Written as DNA, the CDR3 is TGTGCCAGCAGCGCCGACAGGGCAGAGACCCAGTACTTC.

About this clonotype itself: The junction departs from germline at one end; a sequencing error may be responsible. The chain joins TRBV9 to TRBJ2-1; D perhaps matches TRBD2 (6 bases). From germline, CDR1 is SGDLS and CDR2 YYNGEE. The CDR3 has 13 amino acids. Written as DNA, the CDR3 is TGTGCCAGCAGCGTAGGGGAGGAAAGGCCGCGTCAGTTC. Residues: CASSVGEERPRQF.

This clonotype was detected a few times. The rearrangement uses TRBV2 and TRBJ1-1, with D tentatively TRBD1 (6 bases). The CDR3 sequence is 14 residues long. Germline loops: CDR1 SNHLY, CDR2 FYNNEI. Trimming cost V 10 bases and J 1 base, with 16 bases left between them. CDR3 bases: TGTGCCAAATGGGGGGGCTGGGCGAACACTGAAGCTTTCTTT. This sequence encodes CAKWGGWANTEAFF. Together with reference TRBV2 and TRBJ1-1, the CDR3 gives the full variable domain: EPEVTQTPSHQVTQMGQEVILRCVPISNHLYFYWYRQILGQKVEFLVSFYNNEISEKSEIFDDQFSVERPDGSNFTLKIRSTKLEDSAMYFCAKWGGWANTEAFFGQGTRLTVV.

This chain connects TRBV25-1 to TRBJ2-6; 7 nucleotides align to TRBD1. CDR3 size: 15 residues. V was pared by 2 bases and J by 2 bases, with 0 bases of the junction left unmatched. Germline assignment: CDR1 MGHDK and CDR2 SYGVNS. For the CDR3, the DNA is TGTGCCAGCAGTGAAGACAGGGCTGGGGCCAACGTCCTGACTTTC. Protein sequence: CASSEDRAGANVLTF. The complete variable domain, with remaining parts taken from reference TRBV25-1 and TRBJ2-6, reads EADIYQTPRYLVIGTGKKITLECSQTMGHDKMYWYQQDPGMELHLIHYSYGVNSTEKGDLSSESTVSRIRTEHFPLTLESARPSHTSQYLCASSEDRAGANVLTFGAGSRLTVL.

This clonotype was counted between two and nine times. CDR3 residues: CASSLEVTGSAFF. DNA for the CDR3: TGCGCCAGCAGCTTGGAAGTGACAGGTTCTGCTTTCTTT. The rearrangement joins TRBV5-1 to TRBJ1-1; weak D call: TRBD1 (6 bases). The CDR3 consists of 13 residues. V lost 0 bases and J lost 11, with 14 bases in between. The germline gives CDR1 SGHRS, CDR2 YFSETQ.

The chain has TRBV29-1 and TRBJ2-7, with 9 bases identical to TRBD2. With V trimmed by 0 bases and J by 1 base, 4 bases remained unmatched. The germline CDR1 and CDR2 sequences are SQVTM and ANQGSEA. The CDR3 is 15 amino acids. As DNA, the CDR3 is TGCAGCGTTGAAGATGGCGGGAGGGCTTCCTACGAGCAGTACTTC. Its protein is CSVEDGGRASYEQYF.

The CDR3 here is CASTQGARGYTF. The CDR3, as DNA: TGTGCCAGCACACAGGGGGCGCGTGGCTACACCTTC. The V call is TRBV28, the J call TRBJ1-2, with 9 bases that match TRBD1. J was trimmed by 7 bases and V by 7 bases; bases with no gene match: 4. This CDR3 has 12 residues. The germline gives CDR1 MDHEN, CDR2 SYDVKM.

This clonotype was observed a handful of times. The rearrangement uses TRBV10-3 and TRBJ1-2; perhaps TRBD1 as D (5 bases). Trimming removed 10 bases from V and 7 bases from J, with 16 bases in between. The CDR3 has 12 residues. Germline lookup yields CDR1 ENHRY and CDR2 SYGVKD. The CDR3 sequence is CATQRGRGGYTF. In nucleotides, the CDR3 is TGTGCCACCCAAAGGGGCCGTGGTGGCTACACCTTC.

This chain connects TRBV5-4 to TRBJ2-7, with 8 nucleotides matching TRBD1. This CDR3 has 16 residues. Germline V gene data show CDR1 as SGHNT and CDR2 as YYREEE (reference sequence). Trimming removed 4 bases from V and 2 bases from J; junction bases left unmatched: 11. CDR3 nucleotide sequence: TGTGCCAGCAGCATACTACAGGGGGGCCAGGCCTACGAGCAGTACTTC. Translation: CASSILQGGQAYEQYF.

The gene calls are TRBV7-9 and TRBJ1-5; 10 bases line up with TRBD1. The CDR3 extends over 16 amino acids. CDR1 and CDR2 from the germline V gene are SEHNR and FQNEAQ (reference sequence). The junction had 9 bases not matched to a gene; V was cut back by 3 bases and J by 7 bases. CDR3 in amino acids: CASSFAFGTGDQPQHF. The CDR3 DNA reads TGTGCCAGCAGCTTCGCTTTCGGGACAGGGGACCAGCCCCAGCATTTT.

There are a few counts of this clonotype. V and J are TRBV9 and TRBJ1-2, with D perhaps matching TRBD1 (5 bases). This CDR3 region has 13 residues. Trimming took off 5 bases at V and 7 bases at J, with 15 bases between the two ends. Germline V gene lookup returns CDR1 SGDLS and CDR2 YYNGEE. The CDR3 DNA reads TGTGCCAGCAGGCCTGGGACCGGGAGTGGCTACACCTTC. This translates into CASRPGTGSGYTF. The full variable domain, with the rest looked up from reference TRBV9 and TRBJ1-2, is DSGVTQTPKHLITATGQRVTLRCSPRSGDLSVYWYQQSLDQGLQFLIQYYNGEERAKGNILERFSAQQFPDLHSELNLSSLELGDSALYFCASRPGTGSGYTFGSGTRLTVV.

The chain couples TRBV12-3 or TRBV12-4 to TRBJ2-7; D gene unclear. The CDR3 is 13 amino acids. Trimming shortened V by 2 bases and J by 6 bases, and 11 bases separated the two germline ends. CDR3 sequence reads: CASSLRVVVEQYF. CDR3 bases: TGTGCCAGCAGTTTAAGGGTCGTTGTCGAGCAGTACTTC.

This clonotype came up a few times. The gene calls are TRBV14 and TRBJ1-1; 8 bases match TRBD1. The CDR3 consists of 14 residues. After removal of 4 bases from V and 8 bases from J, the junction contained 9 bases not matched to a gene. Germline V CDR1 and CDR2: SGHDN, FVKESK. The CDR3 sequence is CASSLLRDRGEAFF. The CDR3 DNA reads TGTGCCAGCAGCCTATTACGAGACAGGGGCGAAGCTTTCTTT. Complete variable domain (other parts from reference TRBV14 and TRBJ1-1): EAGVTQFPSHSVIEKGQTVTLRCDPISGHDNLYWYRRVMGKEIKFLLHFVKESKQDESGMPNNRFLAERTGGTYSTLKVQPAELEDSGVYFCASSLLRDRGEAFFGQGTRLTVV.

The chain employs TRBV11-3 and TRBJ2-1; 7 bases line up with TRBD2. The CDR3 runs to 14 residues. Trimming cost V 8 bases and J 9 bases; bases outside gene matches: 13. CDR1 and CDR2 from the germline V gene are SGHNT and YENEEA. The CDR3 region is CASRRNSGSGEQFF. The CDR3 bases are TGTGCCAGCCGACGAAATAGCGGGTCAGGTGAGCAGTTCTTC.

V usage is TRBV4-2 and J usage is TRBJ2-1, with 12 bases that match TRBD2. The ends lost 1 base at V and 1 base at J; junction bases unmatched: 8. The CDR3 has 19 amino acids. Germline lookup yields CDR1 LGHNA and CDR2 YNFKEQ. This chain's CDR3 is CASSQVNLAGGASYNEQFF. The CDR3 DNA reads TGTGCCAGCAGCCAAGTGAATCTAGCGGGAGGGGCTTCCTACAATGAGCAGTTCTTC.

V is TRBV27 and J is TRBJ1-4; 7 bases are a match to TRBD1. The CDR3 has 15 residues. Germline loops: CDR1 MNHEY, CDR2 SMNVEV (reference sequence). J lost 8 bases, V lost 5 bases, and 11 bases had no gene match. For the CDR3, the DNA is TGTGCCAGCAGTCCGACAGGGACTAATTGGGAAAAACTGTTTTTT. Protein: CASSPTGTNWEKLFF. Full variable domain (rest looked up from reference TRBV27 and TRBJ1-4): EAQVTQNPRYLITVTGKKLTVTCSQNMNHEYMSWYRQDPGLGLRQIYYSMNVEVTDKGDVPEGYKVSRKEKRNFPLILESPSPNQTSLYFCASSPTGTNWEKLFFGSGTQLSVL.

The table lists this clonotype with a few counts. This chain links TRBV20-1 with TRBJ2-5; 8 positions match TRBD2. Germline CDR1 reads DFQATT; CDR2 reads SNEGSKA (reference sequence). The CDR3 is made up of 16 amino acids. Trimming took 5 bases from V and 4 from J; bases not matched to a gene: 15. The CDR3 loop is CSALPGGGRWGETQYF. CDR3 DNA: TGCAGTGCTCTCCCGGGGGGCGGGAGGTGGGGAGAGACCCAGTACTTC.